These 23 T cell receptor beta chains were sequenced from one sample in a study of T cells in Graves' hyperthyroidism and ophthalmopathy (dated by TCRdb to the late 2010s). Receptor libraries were prepared by multiplex PCR. Sequencing was carried out with an Illumina HiSeq 2000. The TCR beta CDR3 regions were amplified from the RNA transcripts. The first round of RT-PCR for the TCR CDR3 was performed with the HTBI primer set and the Qiagen OneStep RT-PCR kit. The raw public reads went through TCRdb reprocessing: fastp at Q25, MiXCR clone calling, in-frame beta chains kept. Each record represents a unique CDR3 protein, reported with the most common genes and DNA among its rows. The sample contains about 600,000 distinct CDR3 sequences, around 15% of them found a single time. Together, the top ten hold roughly 3.5% of the sample. Source material: blood. The receptors originated from a middle-aged woman with Graves' ophthalmopathy.

The rearrangement links TRBV2 to TRBJ1-5, with 7 bases lining up with TRBD1. J lost 3 bases, V lost 9 bases, and 8 bases had no gene match. CDR1 and CDR2 (germline): SNHLY, FYNNEI. The CDR3 spans 14 residues. The CDR3, as DNA: TGTGCCAGTAGTACACAGGGGCCCAATCAGCCCCAGCATTTT. Protein product: CASSTQGPNQPQHF.

There are a few counts of this clonotype. The chain links TRBV7-6 to TRBJ2-3; 7 bases match TRBD1. V trimming: 5 bases; J trimming: 1 base; junction bases outside the gene matches: 9. Germline V lookup: CDR1 SGHVS, CDR2 FNYEAQ. The CDR3 is made up of 16 amino acids. CDR3 bases: TGTGCCAGCAGCCCCCGGACAGGTCAAGGCACAGATACGCAGTATTTT. This gives the protein CASSPRTGQGTDTQYF.

CDR3 region: CASSLTPYGSEGYEQFF. The DNA for the CDR3 is TGTGCCAGCAGCTTAACTCCCTATGGTAGCGAGGGTTATGAGCAGTTCTTC. The chain combines TRBV7-3 with TRBJ2-1; D is possibly TRBD2 (5 bases). Trimming stripped 0 bases from V and 8 bases from J, with 20 bases between. The CDR3 extends over 17 amino acids. Per germline, CDR1 SGHTA and CDR2 FQGTGA.

The chain is built from TRBV6-1 and TRBJ2-2, with 11 bases lining up with TRBD1. The CDR3 runs 16 residues. Trimming at V came to 7 bases and at J to 7 bases, leaving 11 bases not matched to a gene. Germline V gene lookup returns CDR1 MNHNS and CDR2 SASEGT. The CDR3 sequence: CASTRMPGQGVGELFF. The CDR3 region has the DNA TGTGCCAGCACCCGAATGCCGGGACAGGGGGTCGGGGAGCTGTTTTTT.

The chain couples TRBV4-1 to TRBJ1-6; TRBD1 is a possible D gene (6 bases). V lost 4 bases and J 6 bases, leaving 13 bases between the germline ends. Germline loops: CDR1 MGHRA, CDR2 YSYEKL. This CDR3 is built from 15 residues. CDR3 nucleotides: TGCGCCAGCAGCCCAGGAGGGGGAAGTAATTCACCCCTCCACTTT. Its protein product is CASSPGGGSNSPLHF.

Points on this clonotype: Germline and junction disagree at one end, which may indicate a read error. The gene calls are TRBV5-1 and TRBJ2-7; D might be TRBD2 (5 bases). This CDR3 spans 14 amino acids. In germline, CDR1 is SGHRS, CDR2 YFSETQ. CDR3 coding DNA: TGTGCCAGCAGCTTTACACGGGGAGCACACGAGCAGTACTTC. Translation: CASSFTRGAHEQYF.

V is TRBV20-1 and J is TRBJ1-4, with 9 bases fitting TRBD1. J gave up 8 bases and V 4 bases, and 8 bases lay outside the gene matches. The CDR3 spans 14 residues. Germline assignment: CDR1 DFQATT and CDR2 SNEGSKA (reference sequence). As DNA, the CDR3 is TGCAGTGCTAAGGGACAGGGAATGGGGGAAAAACTGTTTTTT. Its translation: CSAKGQGMGEKLFF.

Ten or more counts support this clonotype. This rearrangement joins TRBV2 to TRBJ2-1; TRBD1 matches 7 bases. The CDR3 consists of 14 residues. V lost 3 bases to trimming and J lost 8 bases; unmatched junction nucleotides: 7. Germline loops: CDR1 SNHLY, CDR2 FYNNEI. CDR3 loop: CASSEGTARDEQFF. CDR3 in DNA: TGTGCCAGCAGTGAGGGGACAGCACGGGATGAGCAGTTCTTC.

This clonotype appeared a few times. The chain combines TRBV5-1 with TRBJ2-3, with unresolved D. The CDR3 is 15 residues long. The V end lost 3 bases, the J end lost 5 bases, and 16 bases lay between the germline ends. Germline values: CDR1 SGHRS, CDR2 YFSETQ. The CDR3 nucleotides are TGCGCCAGCAGCTCCCAACCCGCCAGTATAGATACGCAGTATTTT. Translation: CASSSQPASIDTQYF.

The chain couples TRBV20-1 to TRBJ2-6, with 7 bases lining up with TRBD1. V dropped 3 bases and J dropped 3; count of bases not matched to a gene: 5. CDR3 length equals 15 residues. CDR1 is DFQATT and CDR2 is SNEGSKA in the germline V gene (reference sequence). The CDR3, as DNA: TGCAGTGCTAGGAGGGGGCCGAGTGGGGCCAACGTCCTGACTTTC. Its translation is CSARRGPSGANVLTF.

This clonotype was seen repeatedly, ten times or more. This chain links TRBV9 with TRBJ2-1, with unresolved D. V dropped 0 bases and J dropped 4 bases, with 2 bases sitting between them. This CDR3 contains 12 residues. Germline CDR1 SGDLS, CDR2 YYNGEE. CDR3 in amino acids: CASSVDYNEQFF. CDR3 in DNA: TGTGCCAGCAGCGTAGATTACAATGAGCAGTTCTTC.

This clonotype was seen ten or more times. The CDR3 loop reads CASARDLYNEQFF. The CDR3 DNA reads TGTGCCAGTGCCCGGGACCTTTACAATGAGCAGTTCTTC. V gene TRBV9 combines with J gene TRBJ2-1; the D call may be TRBD1 or TRBD2 (5 bases each). Between the trimmed V and J ends, which lost 8 bases and 4 bases, there was a span of 13 bases. Per the germline V gene, CDR1 is SGDLS and CDR2 is YYNGEE. This CDR3 contains 13 residues.

This clonotype was seen many times. The chain recombines TRBV12-3 or TRBV12-4 with TRBJ1-3; no reliable D call. CDR3 length: 16 residues. V gave up 3 bases and J gave up 0 bases, with 12 bases separating them. CDR3 in DNA: TGTGCCAGCAGTTTCGGACGGCCGGGCTCTGGAAACACCATATATTTT. Its translation is CASSFGRPGSGNTIYF.

This clonotype has a handful of counts. The rearrangement links TRBV12-3 or TRBV12-4 to TRBJ2-1; D gene unclear. This CDR3 has 13 residues. The V end lost 9 bases, the J end lost 4 bases, and 13 bases lay between the germline ends. The CDR3: CASGQAMYNEQFF. The CDR3, as DNA: TGTGCCAGTGGGCAGGCAATGTACAATGAGCAGTTCTTC.

This clonotype was seen many times. The V call is TRBV30, the J call TRBJ1-1; 9 nucleotides line up with TRBD1. CDR1 and CDR2 (germline): GTSNPN, SVGIG (reference sequence). Unmatched junction bases numbered 18, after V lost 0 bases and J lost 10 bases. CDR3 length: 17 amino acids. The CDR3: CAWSVTGTGTSSRLAFF. The CDR3 DNA sequence: TGTGCCTGGAGTGTCACCGGGACAGGGACTTCGTCGCGCCTAGCTTTCTTT. Looking up the rest from reference TRBV30 and TRBJ1-1 gives the full variable domain: SQTIHQWPATLVQPVGSPLSLECTVEGTSNPNLYWYRQAAGRGLQLLFYSVGIGQISSEVPQNLSASRPQDRQFILSSKKLLLSDSGFYLCAWSVTGTGTSSRLAFFGQGTRLTVV.

This clonotype came up many times. The chain combines TRBV6-1 with TRBJ2-7; D might be TRBD1 or TRBD2, each matching 5 bases. Trimming cost V 6 bases and J 0 bases, with 15 bases left between them. Germline V lookup: CDR1 MNHNS, CDR2 SASEGT. This CDR3 spans 15 amino acids. In DNA, the CDR3 is TGTGCCAGCAGGGGGGTTCCAGGCCTCTCCTACGAGCAGTACTTC. It encodes CASRGVPGLSYEQYF.

This clonotype occurred a few times. The chain joins TRBV6-6 to TRBJ2-3; TRBD2 matches at 15 bases. V was clipped by 2 bases and J by 0 bases; unmatched bases: 9. In germline, CDR1 is MNHNY, CDR2 SVGAGI (reference sequence). The CDR3 length is 20 residues. CDR3 residues: CASSYRGLAGGSPSTDTQYF. CDR3 coding DNA: TGTGCCAGCAGTTACCGGGGACTAGCGGGAGGTTCCCCTAGCACAGATACGCAGTATTTT.

This clonotype has just a few counts. This chain uses TRBV7-2 with TRBJ2-5; 8 nucleotides match TRBD1. The CDR3 consists of 15 residues. V lost 1 base and J lost 1; bases outside the gene matches: 2. Per germline, CDR1 SGHTA and CDR2 FQGNSA. The CDR3 loop reads CASSLVRGLQETQYF. CDR3 DNA sequence: TGTGCCAGCAGCTTAGTCAGGGGGCTCCAAGAGACCCAGTACTTC.

V and J are TRBV19 and TRBJ2-3; the match to TRBD1 covers 10 bases. The germline V gene has CDR1 LNHDA and CDR2 SQIVND (reference sequence). The length of the CDR3 is 12 residues. The V and J ends lost 10 bases and 5 bases, in that order; junction bases with no gene match: 3. CDR3 residues: CAKGQGKDTQYF. The DNA of the CDR3 is TGTGCCAAGGGACAGGGGAAAGATACGCAGTATTTT.

This clonotype appeared many times. The chain is built from TRBV11-2 and TRBJ2-5, with 11 nucleotides matching TRBD2. CDR3 size: 17 residues. With 5 bases clipped from V and 3 bases from J, the junction kept 11 bases outside the gene matches. CDR1 is SGHAT, CDR2 FQNNGV, per germline. CDR3 in DNA: TGTGCCAGCAGCCGTCGGGGACTGGGACTAGCGGAAGAGACCCAGTACTTC. This encodes CASSRRGLGLAEETQYF.

This clonotype was seen a handful of times. This chain uses TRBV29-1 with TRBJ2-1; 11 nucleotides match TRBD2. From germline, CDR1 is SQVTM and CDR2 ANQGSEA. This CDR3 has 16 amino acids. V gave up 4 bases and J gave up 1 base; unmatched junction bases: 6. The CDR3 loop reads CSVGSGRARSYNEQFF. Here the CDR3 DNA reads TGCAGCGTTGGTAGCGGGAGGGCCAGGTCCTACAATGAGCAGTTCTTC.

This clonotype was counted ten times or more. The genes are TRBV12-3 or TRBV12-4 and TRBJ2-7; tentatively, D is TRBD1 (6 bases). The CDR3 is 14 amino acids. V lost 5 bases, J lost 2 bases, and 13 bases lay in between. CDR3 residues: CASSQGDMTYEQYF. CDR3 coding DNA: TGTGCCAGCAGTCAAGGGGACATGACCTACGAGCAGTACTTC.

In its sample, this clonotype was seen a few times. The chain couples TRBV20-1 to TRBJ1-2, with no clear D. V lost 0 bases and J 5 bases, leaving 10 bases between the germline ends. CDR3 size: 13 residues. Germline loops: CDR1 DFQATT, CDR2 SNEGSKA (reference sequence). The DNA for the CDR3 is TGCAGTGCTAGAGACCCCCTAGAGTATGGCTACACCTTC. Amino acid sequence: CSARDPLEYGYTF.